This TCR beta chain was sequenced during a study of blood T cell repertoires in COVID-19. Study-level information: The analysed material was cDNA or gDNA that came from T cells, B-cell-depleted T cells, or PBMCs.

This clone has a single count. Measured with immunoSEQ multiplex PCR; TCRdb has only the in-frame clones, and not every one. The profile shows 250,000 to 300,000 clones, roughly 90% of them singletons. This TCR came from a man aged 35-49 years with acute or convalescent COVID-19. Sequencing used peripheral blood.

CDR3 amino acids: CATNRRQGAGNEQFF. The CDR3 DNA follows: TGTGCCACCAACCGAAGACAGGGGGCTGGCAATGAGCAGTTCTTC. The chain is built from TRBV15 and TRBJ2-1, with 10 bases that match TRBD1. The germline gives CDR1 LNHNV, CDR2 YYDKDF (reference sequence). The CDR3 extends over 15 amino acids. The V segment lost 7 bases and the J segment 6 bases; nucleotides outside the gene matches: 9.